Sequencing of this TCR beta chain was carried out in a study of beta chain features in type 1 diabetes. Overall study context: Patients and healthy donors were similar in age, gender and cell yields. Study-level results: HLA effects on TCRB rearrangement stayed unresolved here. Type 1 diabetes patients showed fewer insertions and more deletions at VDJ junctions.

All of the sorted populations showed purity greater than 95%. Isolated RNA was reverse transcribed in full, so expressed TCRB transcripts were sequenced. Sequenced by immunoSEQ multiplex PCR; TCRdb stores in-frame clones only, minus some. The table records approximately 140,000 clones, about 50% of them present only once. This clone turned up a few times. Its specificity is not known. Sequencing was carried out using Tregs from blood. The sequence was collected from a man between 18 and 29 years old in good health.

CDR3 amino acids: CASSITQGAIDTQYF. DNA for the CDR3: TGTGCCAGCAGCATCACACAGGGGGCAATAGATACGCAGTATTTT. The chain joins TRBV11-2 to TRBJ2-3; 9 bases line up with TRBD1. Germline assignment: CDR1 SGHAT and CDR2 FQNNGV. This CDR3 has 15 amino acids. V lost 5 bases to trimming and J lost 5 bases; unmatched junction nucleotides: 8.